This is a list of T cell receptor beta chains from one sample in a study of blood T cell repertoires in COVID-19. Sequencing was performed with immunoSEQ multiplex PCR; in TCRdb, only in-frame clones are kept and a portion is missing. The sample contains roughly 190,000 clones, around 80% of which appear only once. Sequencing input: peripheral blood. These receptors were taken from a man aged 45-65 years with active or convalescent COVID-19. The conserved cysteine and the conserved F or W are not part of the CDR3 here.

v_call: TRBV7-2; cdr3_aa: ASSLVGGGQGYNEQF
v_call: TRBV3-1/TRBV3-2; cdr3_aa: ASSQTSYGYT
v_call: TRBV27; cdr3_aa: ASSLSLDSEDGYT
v_call: TRBV7-9; cdr3_aa: ASSFPGTGRYEQY
v_call: TRBV10-3; cdr3_aa: AISMGTGMNTEAF
v_call: TRBV3-1/TRBV3-2; cdr3_aa: ASSPTLNTGELF
v_call: TRBV5-1; cdr3_aa: ASSSQGFAEGYT
v_call: TRBV19; cdr3_aa: ASSIDRAGRTENTGELF
v_call: TRBV2; cdr3_aa: ASRLGTSGVETQY
v_call: TRBV5-1; cdr3_aa: ASSSGQGKTQY
v_call: TRBV11-2; cdr3_aa: ASSLPEGLQQF
v_call: TRBV3-1/TRBV3-2; cdr3_aa: ASSQNRESEAF
v_call: TRBV10-2; cdr3_aa: ASSAGTATNYGYT
v_call: TRBV3-1/TRBV3-2; cdr3_aa: ASSQLAGAYNEQF
v_call: TRBV28; cdr3_aa: ASSSLLNPHGYT
v_call: TRBV19; cdr3_aa: ASSEDRSSYT
v_call: TRBV25-1; cdr3_aa: ASSEYGQAPGELF
v_call: TRBV12-3/TRBV12-4; cdr3_aa: ASSPGTVYGYT
v_call: TRBV9; cdr3_aa: ASSLGQARDEQF
v_call: TRBV19; cdr3_aa: ASSMIGAGNEKLF
v_call: TRBV19; cdr3_aa: ASSSAGRMSVT
v_call: TRBV10-2; cdr3_aa: ASLRAGSKTQY
v_call: TRBV11-3; cdr3_aa: ASSPGQTQGQETQY
v_call: TRBV25-1; cdr3_aa: ASSERSSYNSPLH
v_call: TRBV28; cdr3_aa: ASSPWTGVSNQPQH
v_call: TRBV7-2; cdr3_aa: ASRQAGTYYEQY
v_call: TRBV6-5; cdr3_aa: ASSYSKSGANEQF
v_call: TRBV6-1; cdr3_aa: ASSDQTGSLNTEAF
v_call: TRBV11-2; cdr3_aa: ASSFRIGPGNEQF
v_call: TRBV12-3/TRBV12-4; cdr3_aa: ASSSTGGNTIY